This entry lists 30 T cell receptor beta chains sequenced from one sample in a study of identical twins' blood T cells. From the 5' RACE reads, TCRdb called clonotypes with MiXCR, one entry per CDR3 protein. The sample consists of 300,000 to 400,000 distinct CDR3 sequences, 25% to 35% of them appearing once. What was sequenced was PBMCs. The receptors stem from a woman aged 18 to 49 in good health.

The chain uses TRBV29-1 and TRBJ1-1; D is unclear. The germline V gene encodes CDR1 SQVTM and CDR2 ANQGSEA. The CDR3 loop spans 11 amino acids. The CDR3 reads CNSDKATEAFF. CDR3 coding DNA: TGCAACTCCGACAAAGCCACTGAAGCTTTCTTT.

The rearrangement links TRBV10-3 to TRBJ1-2; 10 bases align to TRBD1. The CDR3 sequence is 12 residues long. V was pared by 7 bases and J by 5 bases, with 1 base of the junction left unmatched. Germline V gives CDR1 ENHRY, CDR2 SYGVKD. This CDR3 is CAITDRGYGYTF. DNA of the CDR3: TGTGCCATCACGGACAGGGGGTATGGCTACACCTTC.

This chain links TRBV20-1 with TRBJ2-1; perhaps D is TRBD1 or TRBD2 (5 bases each). Trimming took off 3 bases at V and 6 bases at J, with 9 bases between the two ends. The germline V gene has CDR1 DFQATT and CDR2 SNEGSKA (reference sequence). The CDR3 is 12 amino acids. The CDR3 region has the DNA TGCAGTGCTAGTGGGACCCGCAATGAGCAGTTCTTC. This encodes CSASGTRNEQFF.

This clonotype was counted a few times. The V gene is TRBV11-2, the J gene TRBJ1-6, with 9 bases identical to TRBD1. The junction had 7 bases not matched to a gene; V was cut back by 5 bases and J by 8 bases. The CDR3 has 15 amino acids. The V gene's germline CDR1 is SGHAT and CDR2 FQNNGV. The CDR3 nucleotides are TGTGCCAGCAGCGCCTCGGGACAGGGCCATTCACCCCTCCACTTT. Its protein product is CASSASGQGHSPLHF.

This sequence joins TRBV6-1 and TRBJ1-6; a possible D gene is TRBD1 (5 bases). Germline values: CDR1 MNHNS, CDR2 SASEGT. The CDR3 length is 14 residues. The V end was cut by 6 bases, the J end by 9 bases, with 15 bases between. CDR3 in DNA: TGTGCCAGCAGCTCCGGGACCTCGACTTCACCCCTCCACTTT. Residues: CASSSGTSTSPLHF.

In its sample, this clonotype was seen a few times. J is TRBJ1-2 and V is TRBV6-5; D not certain. The CDR3 has 15 amino acids. V lost 2 bases and J 8 bases, leaving 18 bases between the germline ends. The V gene's germline CDR1 is MNHEY and CDR2 SVGAGI. DNA of the CDR3: TGTGCCAGCAGTTACGGGCCAACGATCGATGGAGGCTACACCTTC. It is translated as CASSYGPTIDGGYTF.

Only a few counts were recorded for this clonotype. The chain recombines TRBV14 with TRBJ2-7; a possible D gene is TRBD2 (7 bases). The CDR3 contains 15 residues. V shed 1 base and J shed 0 bases, with 10 bases lying between them. CDR1 SGHDN and CDR2 FVKESK come from the germline V gene. The CDR3 nucleotides read TGTGCCAGCAGCCAAGTGGCGGGGGCCTCCTACGAGCAGTACTTC. This codes for CASSQVAGASYEQYF.

The chain employs TRBV2 and TRBJ2-3; 12 nucleotides line up with TRBD2. There are 16 residues in the CDR3. V gave up 4 bases and J gave up 5 bases; unmatched junction bases: 7. Germline CDR1 reads SNHLY; CDR2 reads FYNNEI. The chain's CDR3 is CASSGASGGAGDTQYF. CDR3 nucleotides: TGTGCCAGCAGTGGGGCTAGCGGGGGGGCCGGAGATACGCAGTATTTT.

This clonotype has a handful of counts. This chain connects TRBV12-3 or TRBV12-4 to TRBJ2-3, with 13 bases that match TRBD2. The CDR3 has 16 residues. The J segment lost 5 bases and the V segment lost 5 bases, leaving 7 bases of the junction unmatched. The CDR3 here is CASSLGLAGPLDTQYF. CDR3 nucleotides: TGTGCCAGCAGTCTGGGACTAGCGGGGCCATTAGATACGCAGTATTTT.

This clonotype showed up just a few times. The CDR3 loop reads CASSQDRGAGGTEAFF. Written as DNA, the CDR3 is TGTGCCAGCAGCCAAGATAGGGGGGCTGGGGGCACTGAAGCTTTCTTT. The rearrangement links TRBV3-1 to TRBJ1-1, with D perhaps TRBD1 (6 bases). V was shortened by 0 bases and J by 4 bases, with 15 bases between the two germline ends. The CDR3 sequence is 16 residues long. Germline CDR1 reads LGHDT; CDR2 reads YNNKEL (reference sequence).

The rearrangement links TRBV20-1 to TRBJ2-7; TRBD2 agrees at 10 bases. Per germline, CDR1 DFQATT and CDR2 SNEGSKA (reference sequence). V shed 0 bases and J 7 bases; nucleotides not matched to a gene: 9. The CDR3 extends over 15 amino acids. This CDR3 reads CSARDQTGLALEQYF. The CDR3 DNA follows: TGCAGTGCTAGAGACCAGACGGGACTAGCGTTGGAGCAGTACTTC.

The table lists this clonotype with a count of one. The gene calls are TRBV20-1 and TRBJ1-5; D is unclear. Germline CDR1 DFQATT, CDR2 SNEGSKA (reference sequence). The CDR3 contains 14 residues. Trimming shortened V by 7 bases and J by 7 bases, and 20 bases separated the two germline ends. This CDR3 reads CSVSRGHLGQPQHF. As DNA, the CDR3 is TGCAGTGTTAGTAGAGGGCATCTTGGGCAGCCCCAGCATTTT.

This clonotype turned up a few times. As DNA, the CDR3 is TGCAGTGCTAGTCCGGGAGATGGCTACACCTTC. Protein: CSASPGDGYTF. The chain links TRBV20-1 to TRBJ1-2; no firm D call. This CDR3 has 11 amino acids. Trimming stripped 3 bases from V and 6 bases from J, with 8 bases between. The germline V gene has CDR1 DFQATT and CDR2 SNEGSKA (reference sequence).

This clonotype was counted at least ten times. The chain carries TRBV12-3 or TRBV12-4 and TRBJ1-5, with a weak D call TRBD1 (5 bases). CDR3 length equals 17 residues. Trimming left V 5 bases short and J 1 base short, with 18 bases between. CDR3: CASSPRQFLRSNQPQHF. CDR3 coding DNA: TGTGCCAGCAGTCCTCGACAGTTCCTTAGGAGCAATCAGCCCCAGCATTTT.

This clonotype was recorded once. At one boundary the junction diverges from the germline segment, which might be a read error. V gene TRBV20-1 combines with J gene TRBJ2-1, with D maybe TRBD2 (6 bases). In germline, CDR1 is DFQATT, CDR2 SNEGSKA (reference sequence). CDR3 length: 15 residues. This CDR3 is CSAKFAGYSYNEQFF. CDR3 in DNA: TGTAGTGCTAAGTTTGCGGGATACTCCTACAATGAGCAGTTCTTC.

This clonotype was observed a few times. J is TRBJ1-4 and V is TRBV5-1, with a tentative D call TRBD1 (6 bases). Trimming took off 4 bases at V and 3 bases at J, with 16 bases between the two ends. This CDR3 region has 16 residues. CDR1 is SGHRS, CDR2 YFSETQ, per germline. CDR3 sequence (DNA): TGCGCCAGCAGCCAGAACCCACAGGGTTCTAATGAAAAACTGTTTTTT. Translating it yields CASSQNPQGSNEKLFF.

This clonotype occurred a few times. This sequence joins TRBV2 and TRBJ2-3; no clear D. This CDR3 has 12 amino acids. The germline CDR1 and CDR2 sequences are SNHLY and FYNNEI. V gave up 9 bases and J gave up 2 bases, with 9 bases separating them. In DNA, the CDR3 is TGTGCCAGTCGACCAGACACAGATACGCAGTATTTT. Residues: CASRPDTDTQYF.

A note on this clonotype: Without the conserved terminal phenylalanine or tryptophan, this CDR3 likely stems from a read error. The rearrangement links TRBV29-1 to TRBJ1-2, with TRBD1 as a possible D gene (5 bases). The CDR3 sequence is 14 residues long. The V end was cut by 6 bases, the J end by 6 bases, with 20 bases between. Germline CDR1 SQVTM, CDR2 ANQGSEA. In DNA, the CDR3 is TGCAGCGTAGACCTCAGTGGGGCGCAGAATGGCTACACCTTA. Translation: CSVDLSGAQNGYTL.

The rearrangement links TRBV28 to TRBJ2-7; D is ambiguous. CDR3 length: 14 residues. V was pared by 6 bases and J by 2 bases, with 14 bases between. CDR1 MDHEN and CDR2 SYDVKM come from the germline V gene. The CDR3 DNA is TGTGCCAGCAGAATAACAAACAACCCCTACGAGCAGTACTTC. Translation gives CASRITNNPYEQYF.

This chain uses TRBV4-3 with TRBJ1-3, with unresolved D. The V and J ends lost 0 bases and 5 bases respectively, with 5 bases between them. Germline V gene lookup returns CDR1 LGHNA and CDR2 YSLEER. The CDR3 totals 13 residues. CDR3 in DNA: TGCGCCAGCAGCCAAGATCACCGAAACACCATATATTTT. Its protein is CASSQDHRNTIYF.

CDR3 in DNA: TGTGCCAGCAGCGATGGGACATTCTCCTACGAGCAGTACTTC. Amino acid sequence: CASSDGTFSYEQYF. V is TRBV9 and J is TRBJ2-7; D is perhaps TRBD1 (6 bases). The V and J ends lost 3 bases and 0 bases respectively, with 10 bases between them. CDR3 length: 14 amino acids. Germline V gene data show CDR1 as SGDLS and CDR2 as YYNGEE.

This clonotype has at least ten counts. This chain uses TRBV6-1 with TRBJ1-5, with unresolved D. Per germline, CDR1 MNHNS and CDR2 SASEGT. V shed 6 bases and J shed 0 bases, with 12 bases lying between them. This CDR3 contains 15 residues. CDR3 DNA: TGTGCCAGCAGGACCGGACCTTCTAGCAATCAGCCCCAGCATTTT. This encodes CASRTGPSSNQPQHF.

This clonotype occurred many times. In DNA form, the CDR3 reads TGTGCCAGCAGCCTACCGAGGGGGTCTATCACAGATACGCAGTATTTT. Translation gives CASSLPRGSITDTQYF. The chain joins TRBV6-2 or TRBV6-3 to TRBJ2-3; D possibly corresponds to TRBD1 (6 bases). V was clipped by 6 bases and J by 2 bases, with 18 bases between them. Germline assignment: CDR1 MNHEY and CDR2 SVGEGT. There are 16 residues in the CDR3.

This clonotype was counted a few times. V gene TRBV13 combines with J gene TRBJ1-5; no reliable D call. Trimming removed 6 bases at V and 3 bases at J, with 12 bases between. Germline lookup yields CDR1 PRHDT and CDR2 FYEKMQ (reference sequence). This CDR3 region has 14 residues. The CDR3 here is CASSRGRTNQPQHF. CDR3 coding DNA: TGTGCCAGCAGTCGTGGGAGGACCAATCAGCCCCAGCATTTT.

The CDR3 DNA is TGCAGCGGTCTTACAGTGAACACCGGGGAGCTGTTTTTT. This translates into CSGLTVNTGELFF. This chain uses TRBV29-1 with TRBJ2-2; the D is unclear. Germline CDR1 and CDR2: SQVTM and ANQGSEA. This CDR3 is 13 amino acids long. Trimming took off 7 bases at V and 1 base at J, with 10 bases between the two ends.

This chain connects TRBV7-2 to TRBJ2-7; 8 bases agree with TRBD2. The CDR3 consists of 15 residues. V trimming: 0 bases; J trimming: 3 bases; junction bases outside the gene matches: 4. The germline CDR1 and CDR2 sequences are SGHTA and FQGNSA. The CDR3 nucleotides are TGTGCCAGCAGCTTAGCCGGGAGGGGGGGCTACGAGCAGTACTTC. It encodes CASSLAGRGGYEQYF. Variable domain in full (rest from reference TRBV7-2 and TRBJ2-7): GAGVSQSPSNKVTEKGKDVELRCDPISGHTALYWYRQSLGQGLEFLIYFQGNSAPDKSGLPSDRFSAERTGGSVSTLTIQRTQQEDSAVYLCASSLAGRGGYEQYFGPGTRLTVT.

This clonotype was seen many times. V gene TRBV7-2 combines with J gene TRBJ1-1; D gene ambiguous. CDR3 size: 12 residues. V was trimmed by 5 bases and J by 5 bases, leaving 9 bases between them. Germline CDR1 and CDR2: SGHTA and FQGNSA. The CDR3 DNA reads TGTGCCAGCAGCCGCTTGCGGACTGAAGCTTTCTTT. This sequence encodes CASSRLRTEAFF. The variable domain in full, completed from reference TRBV7-2 and TRBJ1-1, reads GAGVSQSPSNKVTEKGKDVELRCDPISGHTALYWYRQSLGQGLEFLIYFQGNSAPDKSGLPSDRFSAERTGGSVSTLTIQRTQQEDSAVYLCASSRLRTEAFFGQGTRLTVV.

The chain couples TRBV6-5 to TRBJ1-4; D call uncertain. The CDR3 runs 12 residues. Germline V gives CDR1 MNHEY, CDR2 SVGAGI. With 4 bases removed from V and 6 bases from J, the gap between germline ends came to 6 bases. The DNA of the CDR3 is TGTGCCAGCAGTTCTATGGATGAAAAACTGTTTTTT. This sequence encodes CASSSMDEKLFF.

The chain has TRBV4-3 and TRBJ1-1; unclear D gene. The V and J ends lost 0 bases and 1 base respectively, with 9 bases between them. Germline CDR1 reads LGHNA; CDR2 reads YSLEER. This CDR3 is 15 amino acids long. In nucleotides, the CDR3 is TGCGCCAGCAGCCAAGAGGTCAGTGCGAACACTGAAGCTTTCTTT. This translates into CASSQEVSANTEAFF.

This rearrangement joins TRBV30 to TRBJ2-1, with D possibly being TRBD2 (5 bases). The CDR3 runs 11 residues. V lost 2 bases and J lost 15, with 14 bases in between. CDR1 and CDR2 (germline): GTSNPN, SVGIG (reference sequence). CDR3 bases: TGTGCCTGGAGTCCGAGGGATGACGCGTTCTTC. Protein product: CAWSPRDDAFF.